What follows are 3 T cell receptor beta chains derived from one specimen sequenced in a study of technical replicates of blood from a handful of donors. The protocol was immunoSEQ multiplex PCR, while the TCRdb copy is restricted to in-frame clones and leaves out a portion. The top ten hold approximately 0.39% of the sample, which has about 82,000 clones, 96% seen once. The sequenced sample was T cells isolated from PBMCs. The receptors here all came from a human donor in good health.

This chain joins TRBV9 and TRBJ1-5; TRBD1 is a possible D gene (5 bases). This CDR3 has 15 residues. Looked up from germline, CDR1 is SGDLS and CDR2 is YYNGEE. The V end was cut by 3 bases, the J end by 1 base, with 11 bases between. CDR3 nucleotides: TGTGCCAGCAGCGGGGGGGGAGGAAGCAATCAGCCCCAGCATTTT. It codes for CASSGGGGSNQPQHF.

This rearrangement joins TRBV2 to TRBJ2-7; D possibly corresponds to TRBD1 (5 bases). Germline CDR1 is SNHLY and CDR2 is FYNNEI. V was pared by 8 bases and J by 10 bases, with 12 bases between. The length of the CDR3 is 10 residues. CDR3: CASADWGQYF. CDR3 nucleotides: TGTGCCAGCGCTGACTGGGGCCAGTACTTC.

This clone occurred once. This rearrangement joins TRBV10-3 to TRBJ1-2; weak D call: TRBD1 (6 bases). The CDR3 totals 17 residues. The germline V gene has CDR1 ENHRY and CDR2 SYGVKD. The V end was cut by 0 bases, the J end by 5 bases, with 19 bases between. CDR3 nucleotides: TGTGCCATCAGTGAGTCGAGCCTTACAGGGAACGAATATGGCTACACCTTC. Amino acids: CAISESSLTGNEYGYTF.